A selection of T cell receptor beta chains follows, all from one sample in a study of blood T cells in healthy people across ages. From the 5' RACE reads, TCRdb called clonotypes with MiXCR, one entry per CDR3 protein. The sample lists approximately 900,000 distinct CDR3 sequences, 25% to 30% occurring once. These data are also associated with another study on T cells of mothers and their children.

Material: blood. Receptors originate from a woman aged 40 to 50 in good health. The CDR3 runs from the conserved cysteine through the conserved F or W. D genes are given only for firm matches. Size is stated for part of the rows, as once, few or many counts, or as a class when the clone is expanded.

clone_size: -; v_call: TRBV4-1; j_call: TRBJ1-1; d_call: -; cdr3_aa: CASSQDPPWNTEAFF; cdr3_nt: TGCGCCAGCAGCCAAGATCCCCCGTGGAACACTGAAGCTTTCTTT
clone_size: few; v_call: TRBV5-1; j_call: TRBJ2-1; d_call: TRBD2; cdr3_aa: CASSPGLAGTRDVEQFF; cdr3_nt: TGCGCCAGCAGCCCTGGACTAGCGGGGACCCGGGATGTTGAGCAGTTCTTC
clone_size: few; v_call: TRBV4-3; j_call: TRBJ1-6; d_call: -; cdr3_aa: CASSQDRAGNNSPLHF; cdr3_nt: TGCGCCAGCAGCCAAGATAGGGCAGGGAATAATTCACCCCTCCACTTT
clone_size: -; v_call: TRBV4-2; j_call: TRBJ2-3; d_call: TRBD2; cdr3_aa: CASSQDPGGYTDTQYF; cdr3_nt: TGTGCCAGCAGCCAAGATCCGGGGGGGTACACAGATACGCAGTATTTT
clone_size: many; v_call: TRBV5-1; j_call: TRBJ2-1; d_call: -; cdr3_aa: CASVNGGSYNEQFF; cdr3_nt: TGCGCCAGCGTTAACGGGGGCTCCTACAATGAGCAGTTCTTC
clone_size: -; v_call: TRBV12-3/TRBV12-4; j_call: TRBJ2-7; d_call: TRBD2; cdr3_aa: CASSLRDGGSYEQYF; cdr3_nt: TGTGCCAGCAGTCTCCGGGACGGGGGGTCCTACGAGCAGTACTTC
clone_size: -; v_call: TRBV10-3; j_call: TRBJ1-6; d_call: TRBD1; cdr3_aa: CAISEQGQPGQPHF; cdr3_nt: TGTGCCATCAGTGAGCAGGGACAACCGGGACAGCCCCACTTT
clone_size: few; v_call: TRBV5-1; j_call: TRBJ1-4; d_call: -; cdr3_aa: CASSLRGVRGEGATNEKLFF; cdr3_nt: TGCGCCAGCAGCTTGAGGGGAGTAAGGGGAGAAGGAGCAACTAATGAAAAACTGTTTTTT
clone_size: -; v_call: TRBV12-3/TRBV12-4; j_call: TRBJ1-1; d_call: -; cdr3_aa: CASSFGTGLIEAFF; cdr3_nt: TGTGCCAGCAGTTTTGGGACGGGCCTAATTGAAGCTTTCTTT
clone_size: -; v_call: TRBV6-6; j_call: TRBJ2-5; d_call: TRBD1; cdr3_aa: CASSHPGQGREQYF; cdr3_nt: TGTGCCAGCAGTCATCCGGGACAGGGGAGGGAGCAGTACTTC
clone_size: -; v_call: TRBV18; j_call: TRBJ1-4; d_call: -; cdr3_aa: CASSGLATTNEKLFF; cdr3_nt: TGTGCCAGCTCAGGGCTAGCGACTACTAATGAAAAACTGTTTTTT
clone_size: -; v_call: TRBV12-3/TRBV12-4; j_call: TRBJ2-2; d_call: -; cdr3_aa: CASSELTGSGELFF; cdr3_nt: TGTGCCAGCAGCGAACTCACAGGGTCCGGGGAGCTGTTTTTT
clone_size: -; v_call: TRBV28; j_call: TRBJ2-5; d_call: -; cdr3_aa: CASSPVQYTRALETQYF; cdr3_nt: TGTGCCAGCAGTCCGGTTCAGTACACGAGGGCGTTGGAGACCCAGTACTTC
clone_size: many; v_call: TRBV6-5; j_call: TRBJ1-6; d_call: TRBD1; cdr3_aa: CASSYSGQGGSYNSPLHF; cdr3_nt: TGTGCCAGCAGTTACTCAGGACAGGGAGGTTCCTATAATTCACCCCTCCACTTT
clone_size: few; v_call: TRBV12-3/TRBV12-4; j_call: TRBJ1-2; d_call: -; cdr3_aa: CASTRDHYDGYTF; cdr3_nt: TGTGCCAGCACCCGAGATCACTATGATGGCTACACCTTC
clone_size: few; v_call: TRBV12-3/TRBV12-4; j_call: TRBJ1-2; d_call: -; cdr3_aa: CASTMGSWGYTF; cdr3_nt: TGTGCCAGCACCATGGGGAGTTGGGGCTACACCTTC
clone_size: many; v_call: TRBV9; j_call: TRBJ2-7; d_call: TRBD1; cdr3_aa: CASSGQGDPYEQYF; cdr3_nt: TGTGCCAGCAGCGGACAGGGGGACCCCTACGAGCAGTACTTC
clone_size: -; v_call: TRBV12-3/TRBV12-4; j_call: TRBJ2-5; d_call: -; cdr3_aa: CASSFWGAQEIQYF; cdr3_nt: TGTGCCAGCAGTTTTTGGGGGGCCCAAGAGATCCAGTACTTC
clone_size: few; v_call: TRBV9; j_call: TRBJ2-5; d_call: TRBD2; cdr3_aa: CASSRSGADNEQYF; cdr3_nt: TGTGCCAGCAGCAGAAGCGGGGCCGACAATGAGCAGTACTTC